This TCR beta chain stems from a study of T cells after yellow fever vaccination. Trimming took off 3 bases at V and 2 bases at J, with 15 bases between the two ends. CDR1 is DFQATT and CDR2 is SNEGSKA in the germline V gene (reference sequence). There are 15 residues in the CDR3. 5'RACE template switching added a universal primer site and UMIs to TCR cDNA. MiXCR, applied by TCRdb to the 5' RACE reads, yields one record per CDR3 protein. The sample consists of 200,000 to 300,000 distinct CDR3 sequences, approximately 12% of them appearing once. The input for sequencing was CD4+ T cells sorted from PBMCs, taken 45 days after the yellow fever booster vaccination. This chain joins TRBV20-1 and TRBJ2-3; D uncertain. The TCR originated in a man aged 25-40 years who received the YFV17D yellow fever vaccine. The CDR3 nucleotides read TGCAGTGCTAGGGGCCACCGGCTTAACACAGATACGCAGTATTTT. Amino acids: CSARGHRLNTDTQYF.